The present T cell receptor beta chain was sequenced within a study of T-cell memory formation after mild COVID-19. Findings and caveats of the study: Clones that got smaller from day 15 to 85 had even CD4/CD8, while clones growing later tipped toward CD4+. The main location of contracting CD4+ clones was CM and EM, and that of contracting CD8+ clones was EMRA. Some clones that responded were present in memory (sampled pre-infection), which suggests cross-reactive memory joined.

The V end was cut by 4 bases, the J end by 0 bases, with 13 bases between. CDR3 length equals 16 residues. Remarks on this clonotype: Its antigen is unidentified.

TCRdb reprocessed the 5' RACE reads via MiXCR and lists one record per CDR3 protein. The profile shows a few hundred thousand distinct CDR3 sequences, less than 25% of them singletons. Sequenced material: PBMCs or a T cell subset sorted from them (not recorded which). The chain combines TRBV12-3 or TRBV12-4 with TRBJ1-5; a possible D gene is TRBD1 (5 bases). The sequence was obtained from an adult woman who had mild COVID-19 (a few samples of this study predate the infection). Cell type and time point are not known. The CDR3 is CASSSRGGDSNQPQHF. CDR3 nucleotide sequence: TGTGCCAGCAGTTCCCGGGGAGGGGATAGCAATCAGCCCCAGCATTTT.